This T cell receptor delta chain is drawn from a study of fetal and pediatric gammadelta thymocytes (dated by TCRdb to 2021 to 2024). Concerning the study at large: To strengthen a single-cell study of gammadelta thymocyte development, the researchers used bulk gammadelta thymocyte repertoires that mixed previously published data with newly generated, unpublished data. Unpublished data were combined with previously published data (refs 27,28) to make up the bulk gammadelta thymocyte repertoires. Bulk TCR repertoire data were included to raise the number of subjects and reinforce the CDR3 publicity analysis. The set of bulk gammadelta thymocyte repertoires included roughly 10 subjects in total: 3 fetal thymus donors and 7 pediatric thymus donors. General conclusions and limits of the study: Fetal gammadelta thymocyte repertoires were previously reported to be enriched for TRDV2, TRGV8 and TRGV9 usage, low N additions and public CDR3s compared with post-natal repertoires.

In the germline V gene, CDR1 corresponds to GEAIGNYY and CDR2 to EKD. V is reduced by 3 bases and J by 1 base, leaving a spacing of 8 bases between them. The CDR3 holds 13 amino acids from the cysteine to the phenylalanine. Solely the CDR3 DNA is kept, with 39 bases framed from the first base. By how much of the sample it makes up, this clone is medium-sized (0.01 to 0.1%). This clone's antigen is unknown. It has no much larger one-base neighbor in the sample; base qualities were not kept. For staining, thymocytes received Zombie NIR viability dye along with antibodies against CD3 (UCHT1), TCRgammadelta (11F2), TCRVgamma9 (IMMU360) and TCRVdelta2 (IMMU389). TRD and TRG CDR3 repertoires were generated in bulk, separately, from sorted Vgamma9Vdelta2 and nonVgamma9Vdelta2 gammadelta thymocytes obtained from human fetal and pediatric thymuses. In Belgium, pediatric thymus tissue was obtained from children undergoing cardiac surgery. The pediatric thymus donors in the study ranged in age from about 1 to 12 years. Thymic cell suspensions from fetal and post-natal thymuses were prepared as previously described. Cells that were CD3+ gammadeltaTCR+ Vgamma9+ Vdelta2+ were sorted as Vgamma9Vdelta2 thymocytes. Cells were sorted on a FACS Aria III cell sorter (BD Biosciences).

For sequencing, an Illumina MiSeq was employed. Under the source paper's analysis protocol: For the publicity analysis, the Vgamma9Vdelta2 and nonVgamma9Vdelta2 bulk CDR3 files from each subject were merged to form one combined repertoire per subject. CDR3 publicity was given a score from 0 to 19 by checking each amino acid sequence across 9 single-cell datasets and nine to eleven bulk repertoires with base R and dplyr. Identical DNA sequences were merged into single rows after TCRdb reprocessed the public reads with CATT. TCRdb assigned the V and J calls; the authors' analysis was not used. This sample comprises around 1,500 delta-chain clones, 13% to 15% of them detected only once. 6.6% of the sample is taken by the ten largest.

Here the chain combines TRDV2 and TRDJ1, with no confidently assigned D gene. This TCR came from a child who underwent cardiac surgery and was recorded as healthy. Sequencing was performed on Vgamma9Vdelta2 gamma-delta T cells from the thymus. The label giving this sample's cell subset or site can be read as: sorted CD3+gammadeltaTCR+Vgamma9+Vdelta2+ thymocytes. This receptor carries the CDR3 CACDSRCTDKLIF. The DNA sequence is TGTGCCTGTGACTCCCGGTGCACCGATAAACTCATCTTT.